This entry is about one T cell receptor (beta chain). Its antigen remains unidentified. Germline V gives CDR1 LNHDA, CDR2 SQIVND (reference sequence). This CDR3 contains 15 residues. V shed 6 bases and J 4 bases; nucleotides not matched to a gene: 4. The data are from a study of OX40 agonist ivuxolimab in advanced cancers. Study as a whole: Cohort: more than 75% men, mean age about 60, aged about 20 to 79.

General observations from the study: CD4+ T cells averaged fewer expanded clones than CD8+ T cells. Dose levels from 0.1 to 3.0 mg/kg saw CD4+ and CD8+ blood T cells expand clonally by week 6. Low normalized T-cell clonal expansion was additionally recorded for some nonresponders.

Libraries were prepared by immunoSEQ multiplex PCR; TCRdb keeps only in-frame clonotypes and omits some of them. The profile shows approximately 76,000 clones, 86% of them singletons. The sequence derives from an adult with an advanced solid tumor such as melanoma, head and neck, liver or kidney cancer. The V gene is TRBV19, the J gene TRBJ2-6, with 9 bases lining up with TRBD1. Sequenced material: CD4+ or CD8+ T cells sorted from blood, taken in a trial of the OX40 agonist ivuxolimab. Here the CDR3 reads CASRQGALGANVLTF. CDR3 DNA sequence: TGTGCCAGTAGACAGGGGGCGCTGGGGGCCAACGTCCTGACTTTC.